Listed here are 30 T cell receptor beta chains from one sample, sequenced in a study of T-cell reconstitution after alpha-beta-depleted transplantation in children. The authors prepared the TCRbeta library with unique molecular identifiers. From the PCR reads, TCRdb called clonotypes with MiXCR, one entry per CDR3 protein. Seen here are 500,000 or so distinct CDR3 sequences, around a third observed once, and the top ten hold more than 2%. Material: PBMCs from the stem cell graft donor, obtained from the stem cell graft. All receptors come from a human donor who donated a stem cell graft to a child with aplastic anemia.

V is TRBV27 and J is TRBJ1-5; TRBD1 might be the D (5 bases). The CDR3 is 13 residues long. The V gene lost 8 bases and the J gene lost 5 bases, with 13 bases spanning the gap. The germline CDR1 and CDR2 sequences are MNHEY and SMNVEV (reference sequence). The CDR3 sequence is CASGPGPDQPQHF. DNA of the CDR3: TGTGCCAGCGGCCCGGGACCGGATCAGCCCCAGCATTTT.

The J gene is TRBJ2-7, the V gene TRBV6-2 or TRBV6-3, with 9 bases identical to TRBD1. The germline V gene encodes CDR1 MNHEY and CDR2 SVGEGT. This CDR3 comprises 15 residues. With V trimmed by 6 bases and J by 3 bases, 9 bases remained unmatched. The CDR3 reads CASRPYGQGNYEQYV. The CDR3 nucleotides are TGTGCCAGCAGACCCTACGGACAGGGGAACTACGAGCAGTACGTC.

This chain links TRBV7-8 with TRBJ2-1; D is possibly TRBD2 (7 bases). This CDR3 region has 16 residues. Trimming stripped 2 bases from V and 3 bases from J, with 14 bases between. CDR1 is SGHVS and CDR2 is FQNEAQ in the germline V gene. The CDR3 sequence: CASSLSGAGDYNEQFF. The CDR3 nucleotides are TGTGCCAGCAGCTTATCAGGGGCGGGGGACTACAATGAGCAGTTCTTC.

The chain carries TRBV4-3 and TRBJ2-1, with 12 bases fitting TRBD2. Germline V gives CDR1 LGHNA, CDR2 YSLEER. Losses at the gene ends were 1 base for V and 8 bases for J; bases not matched to a gene: 3. CDR3 length equals 15 residues. The CDR3: CASSQGLAGAYEQFF. The CDR3 coding sequence is TGCGCCAGCAGCCAAGGACTAGCGGGAGCTTATGAGCAGTTCTTC.

This rearrangement joins TRBV10-3 to TRBJ1-3; D perhaps matches TRBD1 (5 bases). CDR3 length: 16 residues. Looked up from germline, CDR1 is ENHRY and CDR2 is SYGVKD. V was pared by 2 bases and J by 2 bases, with 13 bases between. The CDR3 loop reads CAISEVQGSAGNTIYF. DNA for the CDR3: TGTGCCATCAGTGAGGTCCAGGGAAGCGCTGGAAACACCATATATTTT.

J is TRBJ2-1 and V is TRBV13; D call uncertain. V dropped 5 bases and J dropped 8 bases, with 13 bases sitting between them. Looked up from germline, CDR1 is PRHDT and CDR2 is FYEKMQ (reference sequence). This CDR3 contains 13 residues. The CDR3: CASSHPEFHEQFF. The CDR3 nucleotides read TGTGCCAGCAGCCACCCCGAATTCCATGAGCAGTTCTTC.

This chain uses TRBV20-1 with TRBJ2-1, with D possibly matching TRBD2 (5 bases). Germline assignment: CDR1 DFQATT and CDR2 SNEGSKA (reference sequence). Trimming pared 5 bases from V and 15 bases from J, leaving 17 bases between. The CDR3 runs 11 residues. The CDR3: CSALLQQGRFF. The CDR3 nucleotides read TGCAGTGCTCTCCTCCAGCAAGGGAGGTTCTTC.

The V call is TRBV7-8, the J call TRBJ2-7, with unresolved D. CDR3 size: 12 residues. Germline V CDR1 and CDR2: SGHVS, FQNEAQ. V was shortened by 4 bases and J by 2 bases, with 6 bases between the two germline ends. This CDR3 reads CASSSKPYEQYF. The DNA of the CDR3 is TGTGCCAGCAGCTCCAAACCCTACGAGCAGTACTTC. Looking up the rest from reference TRBV7-8 and TRBJ2-7 gives the full variable domain: GAGVSQSPRYKVAKRGQDVALRCDPISGHVSLFWYQQALGQGPEFLTYFQNEAQLDKSGLPSDRFFAERPEGSVSTLKIQRTQQEDSAVYLCASSSKPYEQYFGPGTRLTVT.

The CDR3 coding sequence is TGTGCCAGCAGCTCCGTCCATTACAATGAGCAGTTCTTC. It encodes CASSSVHYNEQFF. V is TRBV5-5 and J is TRBJ2-1; D ambiguous. Trimming left V 3 bases short and J 4 bases short, with 8 bases between. Germline V lookup: CDR1 SGHKS, CDR2 YYEKEE (reference sequence). The CDR3 length is 13 residues.

The chain couples TRBV7-2 to TRBJ2-1, with TRBD2 identical over 8 bases. The V gene end was trimmed by 8 bases and the J gene end by 2 bases; junction bases not matched to a gene: 5. In germline, CDR1 is SGHTA, CDR2 FQGNSA. The CDR3 is 14 amino acids. Written as DNA, the CDR3 is TGTGCCAGCCTACGGGGGGGGACCTACAATGAGCAGTTCTTC. As protein: CASLRGGTYNEQFF.

The chain uses TRBV30 and TRBJ1-5; D is unresolved. Germline V gives CDR1 GTSNPN, CDR2 SVGIG (reference sequence). This CDR3 has 12 amino acids. As DNA, the CDR3 is TGTCCGGGCATATCGAGCAATCAGCCCCAGCATTTT. It is translated as CPGISSNQPQHF.

V usage is TRBV27 and J usage is TRBJ2-1; TRBD2 is a possible D gene (5 bases). CDR3 length: 14 amino acids. Germline V CDR1 and CDR2: MNHEY, SMNVEV (reference sequence). The germline V and J ends were trimmed by 5 bases and 8 bases, with 16 bases remaining between them. CDR3 nucleotide sequence: TGTGCCAGCAGTCCTCTCCCTAGCTTCGATGAGCAGTTCTTC. The encoded protein is CASSPLPSFDEQFF.

This chain uses TRBV5-5 with TRBJ1-5; TRBD1 is a possible D gene (5 bases). The V gene's germline CDR1 is SGHKS and CDR2 YYEKEE (reference sequence). V was clipped by 0 bases and J by 2 bases, with 12 bases between them. The CDR3 sequence is 16 residues long. CDR3 DNA sequence: TGTGCCAGCAGCTTGGGGCAGGGAGTAGGCAATCAGCCCCAGCATTTT. It yields the protein CASSLGQGVGNQPQHF.

This clonotype occurred a few times. Sequence at one end of the junction differs from germline and may be a read error. V and J are TRBV29-1 and TRBJ1-1; TRBD1 matches 8 bases. CDR3 length: 15 residues. Germline CDR1 reads SQVTM; CDR2 reads ANQGSEA. The CDR3 bases are TGCAGCGTTCAAGAGACAGGGGATCCGAACACTGAAGCTTTCTTT. Translating gives CSVQETGDPNTEAFF.

The chain combines TRBV29-1 with TRBJ1-3, with D unresolved. V shed 7 bases and J shed 4 bases, with 17 bases lying between them. This CDR3 comprises 14 residues. Germline loops: CDR1 SQVTM, CDR2 ANQGSEA. The CDR3 DNA reads as TGCAGCGCCACCACGGAGGGCGAGGGAAACACCATATATTTT. It translates to CSATTEGEGNTIYF. Variable domain in full (rest from reference TRBV29-1 and TRBJ1-3): SAVISQKPSRDICQRGTSLTIQCQVDSQVTMMFWYRQQPGQSLTLIATANQGSEATYESGFVIDKFPISRPNLTFSTLTVSNMSPEDSSIYLCSATTEGEGNTIYFGEGSWLTVV.

V usage is TRBV6-2 or TRBV6-3 and J usage is TRBJ2-3; 10 bases fit TRBD2. Germline CDR1 MNHEY, CDR2 SVGEGT. V dropped 6 bases and J dropped 3; count of bases not matched to a gene: 6. This CDR3 is built from 15 residues. The CDR3 loop reads CASRPAGGLTDTQYF. The CDR3 DNA is TGTGCCAGCAGACCAGCGGGAGGGCTTACAGATACGCAGTATTTT.

The V and J genes are TRBV12-3 or TRBV12-4 and TRBJ1-4, with a tentative D call TRBD1 (6 bases). The CDR3 has 14 residues. Trimming removed 6 bases from V and 4 bases from J, with 12 bases in between. CDR3: CASRPGGGNEKLFF. CDR3 DNA: TGTGCCAGCAGACCCGGAGGGGGTAATGAAAAACTGTTTTTT.

This clonotype came up a few times. V gene TRBV7-9 combines with J gene TRBJ2-3; no firm D call. There are 16 residues in the CDR3. The germline V gene encodes CDR1 SEHNR and CDR2 FQNEAQ (reference sequence). Trimming removed 3 bases from V and 1 base from J, with 14 bases in between. The CDR3 loop reads CASSFGVGDGTDTQYF. CDR3 coding DNA: TGTGCCAGCAGCTTTGGGGTGGGCGATGGCACAGATACGCAGTATTTT.

This chain links TRBV24-1 with TRBJ1-2; perhaps TRBD1 as D (6 bases). V was pared by 4 bases and J by 5 bases, with 13 bases between. Germline CDR1 is KGHDR and CDR2 is SFDVKD. The CDR3 extends over 14 amino acids. CDR3 amino acids: CATSDRDNSYGYTF. For the CDR3, the DNA is TGTGCCACCAGTGACAGGGACAATTCTTATGGCTACACCTTC.

The gene calls are TRBV7-2 and TRBJ2-7, with 9 positions matching TRBD2. CDR1 and CDR2 (germline): SGHTA, FQGNSA. J gave up 2 bases and V 4 bases, and 6 bases lay outside the gene matches. The CDR3 has 15 residues. CDR3 DNA: TGTGCCAGCAGCTCGCGGACTAGCGTGACCTACGAGCAGTACTTC. This sequence encodes CASSSRTSVTYEQYF.

CDR3 amino acids: CASSSMGSGRGYEQYV. CDR3 in DNA: TGTGCCAGCAGCTCCATGGGGAGCGGGAGGGGCTACGAGCAGTACGTC. The rearrangement joins TRBV6-2 or TRBV6-3 to TRBJ2-7; TRBD2 matches at 10 bases. The CDR3 spans 16 residues. V was clipped by 6 bases and J by 3 bases; unmatched bases: 11. The germline gives CDR1 MNHEY, CDR2 SVGEGT.

The rearrangement uses TRBV7-9 and TRBJ2-5; a weak D match, TRBD1 (6 bases). V was pared by 5 bases and J by 5 bases, with 18 bases between. This CDR3 has 15 residues. Germline V gene lookup returns CDR1 SEHNR and CDR2 FQNEAQ (reference sequence). The CDR3: CASSRRTVGEETQYF. The CDR3 DNA sequence: TGTGCCAGCAGCCGCAGGACAGTGGGAGAGGAGACCCAGTACTTC.

In this sample, this clonotype turned up once. This chain uses TRBV19 with TRBJ2-1; D not resolved. CDR3 length: 13 residues. CDR1 is LNHDA, CDR2 SQIVND, per germline (reference sequence). V lost 1 base, J lost 7 bases, and 8 bases lay in between. The CDR3 region has the DNA TGTGCCAGTAGTATAGCGCCAGAAAATGAGCAGTTCTTC. Translated: CASSIAPENEQFF.

Here the CDR3 reads CATSRDRGPTNTGELFF. In DNA, the CDR3 is TGTGCCACCTCTCGAGACAGGGGACCTACGAACACCGGGGAGCTGTTTTTT. The chain recombines TRBV15 with TRBJ2-2; 8 bases match TRBD1. V dropped 8 bases and J dropped 0; count of bases not matched to a gene: 11. The germline V gene has CDR1 LNHNV and CDR2 YYDKDF (reference sequence). The CDR3 extends over 17 amino acids.

The rearrangement uses TRBV13 and TRBJ1-4; D gene ambiguous. This CDR3 is 13 amino acids long. Germline CDR1 is PRHDT and CDR2 is FYEKMQ (reference sequence). V was trimmed by 9 bases and J by 4 bases, leaving 12 bases between them. The CDR3 protein is CASSQSHNEKLFF. The CDR3 DNA sequence: TGTGCCAGTTCCCAAAGTCATAATGAAAAACTGTTTTTT.

This rearrangement joins TRBV5-4 to TRBJ2-5; D gene ambiguous. V lost 3 bases and J lost 6, with 6 bases in between. Germline CDR1 SGHNT, CDR2 YYREEE (reference sequence). The length of the CDR3 is 11 residues. CDR3 sequence (DNA): TGTGCCAGCAGCTCTTCCCAGACCCAGTACTTC. Translation: CASSSSQTQYF.

This clonotype occurred once. The chain employs TRBV4-3 and TRBJ2-3; D call uncertain. Per germline, CDR1 LGHNA and CDR2 YSLEER. V was trimmed by 0 bases and J by 3 bases, leaving 10 bases between them. The CDR3 runs 15 residues. CDR3 region: CASSQDIYSTDTQYF. The DNA for the CDR3 is TGCGCCAGCAGCCAAGATATCTATTCTACAGATACGCAGTATTTT.

This clonotype turned up a few times. V is TRBV2 and J is TRBJ1-1; TRBD1 matches 7 bases. Trimming removed 6 bases from V and 0 bases from J; junction bases left unmatched: 4. CDR1 is SNHLY and CDR2 is FYNNEI in the germline V gene. CDR3 length equals 14 residues. The CDR3 sequence is CASSATGVNTEAFF. DNA of the CDR3: TGTGCCAGCAGCGCTACAGGGGTGAACACTGAAGCTTTCTTT.

This clonotype was counted only a few times. The chain carries TRBV19 and TRBJ2-7; unclear D gene. Per germline, CDR1 LNHDA and CDR2 SQIVND (reference sequence). Trimming shortened V by 3 bases and J by 5 bases, and 20 bases separated the two germline ends. The CDR3 runs to 16 residues. The CDR3 loop is CASSIGLPSVNHEQYF. The CDR3 DNA reads as TGTGCCAGTAGTATCGGCCTCCCTAGTGTCAACCACGAGCAGTACTTC.

This clonotype occurred many times. The chain carries TRBV20-1 and TRBJ2-1; D gene ambiguous. This CDR3 spans 14 amino acids. V was clipped by 0 bases and J by 2 bases, with 8 bases between them. Germline V gene data show CDR1 as DFQATT and CDR2 as SNEGSKA (reference sequence). The CDR3 coding sequence is TGCAGTGCTAGAGATCGAAGCACCTACAATGAGCAGTTCTTC. As protein: CSARDRSTYNEQFF.